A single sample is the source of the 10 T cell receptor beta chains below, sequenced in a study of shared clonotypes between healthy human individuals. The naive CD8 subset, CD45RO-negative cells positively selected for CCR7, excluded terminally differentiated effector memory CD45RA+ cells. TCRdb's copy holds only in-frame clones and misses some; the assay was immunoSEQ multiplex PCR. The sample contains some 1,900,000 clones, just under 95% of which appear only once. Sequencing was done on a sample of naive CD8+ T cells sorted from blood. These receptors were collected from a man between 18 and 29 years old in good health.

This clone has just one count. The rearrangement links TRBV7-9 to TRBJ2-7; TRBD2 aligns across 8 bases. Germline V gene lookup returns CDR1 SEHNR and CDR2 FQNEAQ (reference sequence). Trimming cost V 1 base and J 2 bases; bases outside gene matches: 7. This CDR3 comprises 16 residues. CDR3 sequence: CASSLVVASGPYEQYF. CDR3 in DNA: TGTGCCAGCAGCTTAGTCGTGGCTAGCGGGCCCTACGAGCAGTACTTC.

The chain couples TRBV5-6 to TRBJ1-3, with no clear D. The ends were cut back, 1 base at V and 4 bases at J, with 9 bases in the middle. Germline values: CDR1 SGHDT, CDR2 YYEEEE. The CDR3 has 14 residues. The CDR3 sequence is CASSLMPSGNTIYF. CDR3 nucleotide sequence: TGTGCCAGCAGCTTGATGCCTAGCGGAAACACCATATATTTT.

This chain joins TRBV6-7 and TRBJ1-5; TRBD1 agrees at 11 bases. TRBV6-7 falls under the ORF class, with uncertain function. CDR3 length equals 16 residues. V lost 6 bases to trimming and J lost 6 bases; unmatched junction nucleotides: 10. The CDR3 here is CASRWGQGECCQPQHF. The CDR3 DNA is TGTGCCAGCAGATGGGGACAGGGGGAGTGTTGTCAGCCCCAGCATTTT.

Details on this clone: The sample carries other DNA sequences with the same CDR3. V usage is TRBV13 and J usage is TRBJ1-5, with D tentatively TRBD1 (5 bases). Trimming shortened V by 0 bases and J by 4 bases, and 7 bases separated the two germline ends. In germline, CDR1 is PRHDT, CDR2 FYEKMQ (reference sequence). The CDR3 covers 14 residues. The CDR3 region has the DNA TGTGCCAGCAGCTTAGGCCAGGGAAATCAGCCCCAGCATTTT. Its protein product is CASSLGQGNQPQHF.

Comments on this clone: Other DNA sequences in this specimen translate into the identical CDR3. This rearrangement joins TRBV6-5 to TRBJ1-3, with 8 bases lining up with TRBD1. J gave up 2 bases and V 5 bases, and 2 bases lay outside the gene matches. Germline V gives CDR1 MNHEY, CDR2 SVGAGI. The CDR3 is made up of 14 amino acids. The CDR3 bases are TGTGCCAGCAGTCCGACAGGGGCTGGAAACACCATATATTTT. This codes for CASSPTGAGNTIYF.

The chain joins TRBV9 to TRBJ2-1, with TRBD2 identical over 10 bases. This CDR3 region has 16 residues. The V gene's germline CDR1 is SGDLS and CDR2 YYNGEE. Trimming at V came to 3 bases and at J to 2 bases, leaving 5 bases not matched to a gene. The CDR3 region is CASSAGLAVPYNEQFF. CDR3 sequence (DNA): TGTGCCAGCAGCGCAGGACTAGCGGTTCCCTACAATGAGCAGTTCTTC.

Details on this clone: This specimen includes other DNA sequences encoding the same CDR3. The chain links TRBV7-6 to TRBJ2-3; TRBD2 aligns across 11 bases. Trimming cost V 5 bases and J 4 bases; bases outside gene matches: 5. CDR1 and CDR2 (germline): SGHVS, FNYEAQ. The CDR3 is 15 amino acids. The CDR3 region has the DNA TGTGCCAGCAGCCCCCTAGCGGGGGGATCAGATACGCAGTATTTT. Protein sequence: CASSPLAGGSDTQYF.

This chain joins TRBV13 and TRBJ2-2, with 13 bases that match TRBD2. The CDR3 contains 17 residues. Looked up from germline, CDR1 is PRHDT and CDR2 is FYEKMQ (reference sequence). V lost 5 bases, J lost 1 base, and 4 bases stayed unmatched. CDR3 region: CASSPGLAGVNTGELFF. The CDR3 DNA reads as TGTGCCAGCAGCCCCGGACTAGCGGGAGTGAACACCGGGGAGCTGTTTTTT.

The CDR3 nucleotides read TGCGCCAGCAGCCCCGGGACATCTTACATGAACACTGAAGCTTTCTTT. This sequence encodes CASSPGTSYMNTEAFF. This chain connects TRBV4-1 to TRBJ1-1; possible D gene TRBD1, 6 bases. Trimming left V 4 bases short and J 0 bases short, with 15 bases between. The CDR3 sequence is 16 residues long. The germline V gene has CDR1 MGHRA and CDR2 YSYEKL.

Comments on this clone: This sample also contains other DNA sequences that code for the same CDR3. The CDR3 region has the DNA TGTGCCAGCAGTTACAGGGGAGCCGAGACCCAGTACTTC. It codes for CASSYRGAETQYF. The chain employs TRBV6-5 and TRBJ2-5; the D gene could be TRBD1 or TRBD2 (5 bases each). The CDR3 runs 13 residues. V shed 2 bases and J shed 5 bases, with 9 bases lying between them. Germline-derived CDR1 and CDR2 are MNHEY and SVGAGI.